These 16 T cell receptor beta chains were all obtained from the same sample, sequenced in a study of Ad26.COV2.S vaccination and SARS-CoV-2 variants. The treatment denotes: around 19 received Ad26.COV2.S at low or high dose, single or two shots; roughly five received placebo; per-sample allocation not given. Following the first vaccine or placebo injection, samples were taken on day 63. Sequencing was performed with immunoSEQ multiplex PCR; in TCRdb, only in-frame clones are kept and a portion is missing. The sample includes nearly 400,000 clones, about 88% of them seen just once. The material sequenced was peripheral blood, taken in a trial of Ad26.COV2.S vaccine versus placebo. These receptors all stem from a person between 18 and 65 years old who received the Ad26.COV2.S COVID-19 vaccine or a placebo.

This chain links TRBV6-1 with TRBJ2-5, with D possibly matching TRBD1 (6 bases). V lost 2 bases, J lost 4 bases, and 11 bases lay in between. Germline loops: CDR1 MNHNS, CDR2 SASEGT. The CDR3 length is 14 residues. The CDR3 region has the DNA TGTGCCAGCAGTGAAATGGGGGCCGGAGAGACCCAGTACTTC. This gives the protein CASSEMGAGETQYF.

The V call is TRBV5-4, the J call TRBJ2-3; D uncertain. The CDR3 loop spans 18 amino acids. Trimming stripped 0 bases from V and 5 bases from J, with 22 bases between. Germline values: CDR1 SGHNT, CDR2 YYREEE (reference sequence). The CDR3 region is CASSLGQSVGPIGDTQYF. CDR3 DNA sequence: TGTGCCAGCAGCTTGGGTCAGTCTGTCGGGCCCATCGGAGATACGCAGTATTTT.

The chain is built from TRBV11-2 and TRBJ2-2, with D uncertain. Trimming took 5 bases from V and 6 from J, leaving 10 bases between them. Germline CDR1 is SGHAT and CDR2 is FQNNGV. This CDR3 spans 13 amino acids. The CDR3 DNA sequence: TGTGCCAGCAGCCCCCTGGGGTCCGGGGAGCTGTTTTTT. The encoded protein is CASSPLGSGELFF.

The chain is built from TRBV5-8 and TRBJ2-5; D gene uncertain. Germline V gene sequence: CDR1 SGHTS, CDR2 YDEGEE. V lost 5 bases to trimming and J lost 7 bases, with 21 bases between them. This CDR3 has 15 amino acids. DNA of the CDR3: TGTGCCAGCAGTTTACCCCCGAACCCAAAAGGGACCCAGTACTTC. Amino acids: CASSLPPNPKGTQYF.

The chain carries TRBV6-2 or TRBV6-3 and TRBJ2-2; D unresolved. The V gene's germline CDR1 is MNHEY and CDR2 SVGEGT. V lost 4 bases, J lost 7 bases, and 13 bases lay in between. This CDR3 has 14 amino acids. The CDR3 loop reads CASSLTSTGGELFF. CDR3 DNA: TGTGCCAGCAGTTTGACTTCTACGGGCGGGGAGCTGTTTTTT.

In this sample, this clone turned up a few times. The V and J genes are TRBV11-3 and TRBJ2-7; D remains ambiguous. The V end was cut by 4 bases, the J end by 2 bases, with 12 bases between. Germline lookup yields CDR1 SGHNT and CDR2 YENEEA. There are 14 residues in the CDR3. The CDR3 spells CASSSYQEPYEQYF. CDR3 DNA sequence: TGTGCCAGCAGCTCGTATCAGGAGCCCTACGAGCAGTACTTC.

This chain joins TRBV10-2 and TRBJ1-3; D is unclear. The CDR3 is 12 amino acids. The V gene's germline CDR1 is WSHSY and CDR2 SAAADI. V was cut by 5 bases and J by 8 bases, with 10 bases left in between. The CDR3 here is CASSRQTDTIYF. Here the CDR3 DNA reads TGCGCCAGCAGTAGACAAACCGACACCATATATTTT.

The chain recombines TRBV28 with TRBJ1-1, with D possibly matching TRBD1 (5 bases). From germline, CDR1 is MDHEN and CDR2 SYDVKM. Trimming stripped 5 bases from V and 4 bases from J, with 14 bases between. The CDR3 extends over 14 amino acids. CDR3 DNA sequence: TGTGCCAGCAGTCCCGAGGTCGGGGGCACTGAAGCTTTCTTT. It encodes CASSPEVGGTEAFF.

The chain is built from TRBV2 and TRBJ2-1, with 15 bases aligning to TRBD2. The CDR3 runs to 15 residues. CDR1 and CDR2 (germline): SNHLY, FYNNEI. V gave up 4 bases and J gave up 9 bases; unmatched junction bases: 4. CDR3 protein: CASSARTSGRGEQFF. The CDR3 DNA reads as TGTGCCAGCAGTGCAAGGACTAGCGGGAGGGGTGAGCAGTTCTTC.

The J gene is TRBJ2-3, the V gene TRBV7-8, with TRBD2 matching 11 bases. This CDR3 comprises 13 residues. Losses at the gene ends were 5 bases for V and 12 bases for J; bases not matched to a gene: 7. Germline CDR1 SGHVS, CDR2 FQNEAQ. The CDR3 nucleotides are TGTGCCAGCAGCCCTGGGACTAGCGGACTTCAGTATTTT. Translated, it gives CASSPGTSGLQYF.

CDR3 protein: CAWSVGGYQGAFF. The CDR3 region has the DNA TGTGCCTGGAGTGTAGGAGGATACCAGGGAGCTTTCTTT. V and J are TRBV30 and TRBJ1-1; maybe TRBD1 (5 bases). Germline assignment: CDR1 GTSNPN and CDR2 SVGIG (reference sequence). The CDR3 runs to 13 residues. Trimming stripped 0 bases from V and 10 bases from J, with 15 bases between. The full variable domain, with the rest looked up from reference TRBV30 and TRBJ1-1, is SQTIHQWPATLVQPVGSPLSLECTVEGTSNPNLYWYRQAAGRGLQLLFYSVGIGQISSEVPQNLSASRPQDRQFILSSKKLLLSDSGFYLCAWSVGGYQGAFFGQGTRLTVV.

The V and J genes are TRBV21-1 and TRBJ1-3; no DNA check was done on the table's D call, TRBD1. TRBV21-1 is an annotated pseudogene. The CDR3 runs to 16 residues. CDR3 residues: CASSNKTWSSGNTIYF. As DNA, the CDR3 is TGTGCCAGCAGCAACAAGACATGGTCCTCTGGAAACACCATATATTTT.

The CDR3 spells CASSSGLAAYNEQFF. The CDR3 DNA reads as TGCGCCAGCAGCTCCGGACTAGCGGCCTACAATGAGCAGTTCTTC. The V call is TRBV5-1, the J call TRBJ2-1; 10 bases are shared with TRBD2. The CDR3 has 15 residues. With V trimmed by 3 bases and J by 2 bases, 2 bases remained unmatched. From germline, CDR1 is SGHRS and CDR2 YFSETQ. Together with reference TRBV5-1 and TRBJ2-1, the CDR3 gives the full variable domain: KAGVTQTPRYLIKTRGQQVTLSCSPISGHRSVSWYQQTPGQGLQFLFEYFSETQRNKGNFPGRFSGRQFSNSRSEMNVSTLELGDSALYLCASSSGLAAYNEQFFGPGTRLTVL.

This chain joins TRBV7-8 and TRBJ1-1, with 7 bases fitting TRBD1. The germline V gene has CDR1 SGHVS and CDR2 FQNEAQ. The CDR3 contains 16 residues. V lost 1 base, J lost 3 bases, and 8 bases stayed unmatched. CDR3 bases: TGTGCCAGCAGCTTAGAAGGGGGCCTGAGGGACACTGAAGCTTTCTTT. This gives the protein CASSLEGGLRDTEAFF. Based on the CDR3 plus reference TRBV7-8 and TRBJ1-1, the full variable domain is GAGVSQSPRYKVAKRGQDVALRCDPISGHVSLFWYQQALGQGPEFLTYFQNEAQLDKSGLPSDRFFAERPEGSVSTLKIQRTQQEDSAVYLCASSLEGGLRDTEAFFGQGTRLTVV.

The chain uses TRBV30 and TRBJ1-1; D is unresolved. Germline values: CDR1 GTSNPN, CDR2 SVGIG (reference sequence). Trimming left V 5 bases short and J 0 bases short, with 13 bases between. This CDR3 has 14 amino acids. CDR3 coding DNA: TGTGCCTGGGTGGATTCCCGCATGAACACTGAAGCTTTCTTT. Protein: CAWVDSRMNTEAFF.

The table lists this clone with many counts. The chain links TRBV3-1 (or the pseudogene TRBV3-2) to TRBJ1-2, with D perhaps TRBD1 (6 bases). The CDR3 is 14 residues long. V was clipped by 4 bases and J by 2 bases, with 11 bases between them. Germline CDR1 and CDR2: LGHDT and YNNKEL (reference sequence). CDR3 loop: CASSPRGLNYGYTF. As DNA, the CDR3 is TGTGCCAGCAGCCCCAGGGGCTTGAACTATGGCTACACCTTC.